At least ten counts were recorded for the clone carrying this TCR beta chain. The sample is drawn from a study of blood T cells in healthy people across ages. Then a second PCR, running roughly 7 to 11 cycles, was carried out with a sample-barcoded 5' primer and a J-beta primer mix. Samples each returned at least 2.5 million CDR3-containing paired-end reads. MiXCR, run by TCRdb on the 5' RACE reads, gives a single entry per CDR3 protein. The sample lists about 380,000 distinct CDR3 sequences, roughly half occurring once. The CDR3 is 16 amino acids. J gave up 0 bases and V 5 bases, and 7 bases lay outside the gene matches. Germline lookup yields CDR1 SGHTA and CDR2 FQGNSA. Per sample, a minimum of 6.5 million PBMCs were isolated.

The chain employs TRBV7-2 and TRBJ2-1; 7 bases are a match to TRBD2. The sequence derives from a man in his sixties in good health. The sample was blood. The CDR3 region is CASSRGEGSSYNEQFF. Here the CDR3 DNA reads TGTGCCAGCAGCCGAGGGGAGGGAAGCTCCTACAATGAGCAGTTCTTC. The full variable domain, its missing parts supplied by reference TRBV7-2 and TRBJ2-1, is GAGVSQSPSNKVTEKGKDVELRCDPISGHTALYWYRQSLGQGLEFLIYFQGNSAPDKSGLPSDRFSAERTGGSVSTLTIQRTQQEDSAVYLCASSRGEGSSYNEQFFGPGTRLTVL.